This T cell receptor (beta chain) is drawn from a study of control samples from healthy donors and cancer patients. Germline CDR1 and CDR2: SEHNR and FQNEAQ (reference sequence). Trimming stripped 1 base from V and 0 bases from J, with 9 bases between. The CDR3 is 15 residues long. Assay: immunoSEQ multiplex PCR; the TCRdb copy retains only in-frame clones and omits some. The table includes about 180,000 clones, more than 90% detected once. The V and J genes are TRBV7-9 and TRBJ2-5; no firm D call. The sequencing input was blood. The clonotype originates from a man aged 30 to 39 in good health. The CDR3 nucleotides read TGTGCCAGCAGCTTAGGGGCAGCGAACCAAGAGACCCAGTACTTC. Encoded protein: CASSLGAANQETQYF.